This entry lists 22 T cell receptor beta chains sequenced from one sample in a study of beta chain features in type 1 diabetes. Reverse transcribing all isolated RNA meant expressed TCRB transcripts were sequenced. The data were produced by immunoSEQ multiplex PCR, yet TCRdb's version contains in-frame clones alone and is incomplete. The table has hundreds of thousands of clones, about 14% seen once. Material for sequencing was naive CD4+ T cells from blood. The source of these receptors is a young man in good health.

This clone was picked up a small number of times. The CDR3: CSVEVLGQGWYSGANVLTF. The CDR3, as DNA: TGCAGCGTTGAAGTGCTAGGACAGGGGTGGTACTCTGGGGCCAACGTCCTGACTTTC. The chain carries TRBV29-1 and TRBJ2-6, with TRBD1 matching 9 bases. From germline, CDR1 is SQVTM and CDR2 ANQGSEA. J gave up 0 bases and V 1 base, and 10 bases lay outside the gene matches. This CDR3 is 19 amino acids long.

This sequence joins TRBV7-2 and TRBJ2-7; the D gene is possibly TRBD1 (6 bases). The CDR3 extends over 15 amino acids. Per germline, CDR1 SGHTA and CDR2 FQGNSA. Trimming shortened V by 0 bases and J by 4 bases, and 13 bases separated the two germline ends. Written as DNA, the CDR3 is TGTGCCAGCAGCTTAGCAAGGGCCAGGGGTTACGAGCAGTACTTC. This encodes CASSLARARGYEQYF.

The chain is built from TRBV7-2 and TRBJ1-1, with D hard to call. This CDR3 contains 15 residues. The V and J ends lost 3 bases and 0 bases respectively, with 11 bases between them. Looked up from germline, CDR1 is SGHTA and CDR2 is FQGNSA. The CDR3 coding sequence is TGTGCCAGCAGCTTCAGTCCAGCGATGAACACTGAAGCTTTCTTT. Translation gives CASSFSPAMNTEAFF.

This clone came up a few times. The rearrangement links TRBV7-6 to TRBJ2-6; no clear D gene. This CDR3 region has 17 residues. Germline-derived CDR1 and CDR2 are SGHVS and FNYEAQ. V was trimmed by 1 base and J by 0 bases, leaving 10 bases between them. The CDR3 reads CASSLVDLSSGANVLTF. The CDR3 DNA reads TGTGCCAGCAGCTTAGTCGACCTTAGCTCTGGGGCCAACGTCCTGACTTTC.

The V and J genes are TRBV7-9 and TRBJ2-7; 14 bases are shared with TRBD2. The ends lost 5 bases at V and 2 bases at J; junction bases unmatched: 8. The CDR3 is 17 amino acids. CDR1 and CDR2 from the germline V gene are SEHNR and FQNEAQ (reference sequence). CDR3 bases: TGTGCCAGCAGCCGTCGCGGACTAGCGGGGGGAACCTACGAGCAGTACTTC. It yields the protein CASSRRGLAGGTYEQYF.

This clone was seen a few times. The chain uses TRBV19 and TRBJ1-2; 10 nucleotides line up with TRBD1. The CDR3 runs to 17 residues. Germline V CDR1 and CDR2: LNHDA, SQIVND (reference sequence). The ends lost 4 bases at V and 1 base at J; junction bases unmatched: 9. The CDR3 loop reads CASSTSRTGGINYGYTF. As DNA, the CDR3 is TGTGCCAGTAGTACATCCCGGACAGGGGGGATTAACTATGGCTACACCTTC.

This clone was found a few times. This chain links TRBV6-6 with TRBJ1-1; TRBD1 matches at 7 bases. The CDR3 totals 12 residues. Germline-derived CDR1 and CDR2 are MNHNY and SVGAGI (reference sequence). V was clipped by 6 bases and J by 6 bases; unmatched bases: 4. The CDR3 nucleotides are TGTGCCAGCAGCAATACAGGGGCTGAAGCTTTCTTT. Amino acids: CASSNTGAEAFF.

This clone came up a few times. This chain uses TRBV19 with TRBJ2-7; possible D gene TRBD1, 6 bases. The V gene's germline CDR1 is LNHDA and CDR2 SQIVND (reference sequence). This CDR3 spans 13 amino acids. Trimming removed 3 bases at V and 12 bases at J, with 18 bases between. The CDR3 coding sequence is TGTGCCAGTAGTATCCTACAGGGCCTGGAGGTGTACTTC. It codes for CASSILQGLEVYF. Combining the CDR3 with reference TRBV19 and TRBJ2-7 gives the whole variable domain DGGITQSPKYLFRKEGQNVTLSCEQNLNHDAMYWYRQDPGQGLRLIYYSQIVNDFQKGDIAEGYSVSREKKESFPLTVTSAQKNPTAFYLCASSILQGLEVYFGPGTRLTVT.

V gene TRBV11-1 combines with J gene TRBJ2-7; D remains ambiguous. The V end was cut by 5 bases, the J end by 0 bases, with 11 bases between. Germline assignment: CDR1 SGHAT and CDR2 FQDESV (reference sequence). CDR3 length: 14 residues. The CDR3 reads CASSPGSTSYEQYF. The CDR3 DNA follows: TGTGCCAGCAGCCCCGGGTCTACCTCCTACGAGCAGTACTTC. The full variable domain, completed using reference TRBV11-1 and TRBJ2-7, is EAEVAQSPRYKITEKSQAVAFWCDPISGHATLYWYRQILGQGPELLVQFQDESVVDDSQLPKDRFSAERLKGVDSTLKIQPAELGDSAMYLCASSPGSTSYEQYFGPGTRLTVT.

The gene calls are TRBV6-6 and TRBJ1-3; D remains unclear. The CDR3 contains 13 residues. Germline V gene sequence: CDR1 MNHNY, CDR2 SVGAGI (reference sequence). Trimming shortened V by 5 bases and J by 2 bases, and 7 bases separated the two germline ends. The CDR3, as DNA: TGTGCCAGCAGTCCCCGGACTGGAAACACCATATATTTT. Amino acids: CASSPRTGNTIYF.

The V call is TRBV29-1, the J call TRBJ2-5; the D gene is possibly TRBD1 (5 bases). This CDR3 has 13 residues. V gave up 6 bases and J gave up 4 bases, with 15 bases separating them. Germline-derived CDR1 and CDR2 are SQVTM and ANQGSEA. The CDR3 is CSVGQGTGETQYF. For the CDR3, the DNA is TGCAGCGTAGGGCAGGGAACAGGAGAGACCCAGTACTTC.

The chain has TRBV19 and TRBJ2-5, with D unclear. The CDR3 totals 15 residues. V dropped 2 bases and J dropped 5 bases, with 15 bases sitting between them. CDR1 is LNHDA, CDR2 SQIVND, per germline (reference sequence). The CDR3 DNA follows: TGTGCCAGTAGTATAAGTCATGGGGTATTCGAGACCCAGTACTTC. Residues: CASSISHGVFETQYF.

This clone appeared a few times. The J gene is TRBJ1-1, the V gene TRBV5-1; a possible D gene is TRBD1 (6 bases). This CDR3 has 19 residues. The germline gives CDR1 SGHRS, CDR2 YFSETQ. V lost 4 bases and J lost 0, with 25 bases in between. CDR3 in DNA: TGCGCCAGCAGCCTGGAATTCGGACAGCCCAGCCTAATGAACACTGAAGCTTTCTTT. Translated, it gives CASSLEFGQPSLMNTEAFF. The full variable domain, rest sourced from reference TRBV5-1 and TRBJ1-1, is KAGVTQTPRYLIKTRGQQVTLSCSPISGHRSVSWYQQTPGQGLQFLFEYFSETQRNKGNFPGRFSGRQFSNSRSEMNVSTLELGDSALYLCASSLEFGQPSLMNTEAFFGQGTRLTVV.

This clone was counted a few times. This sequence joins TRBV28 and TRBJ1-3; no reliable D call. CDR3 size: 14 residues. The V and J ends lost 1 base and 2 bases respectively, with 6 bases between them. Germline lookup yields CDR1 MDHEN and CDR2 SYDVKM. CDR3 coding DNA: TGTGCCAGCAGTTTATCAAAGCCTGGAAACACCATATATTTT. It is translated as CASSLSKPGNTIYF.

This clone was observed at least ten times. The rearrangement links TRBV28 to TRBJ2-5; TRBD2 matches at 14 bases. CDR3 length: 15 amino acids. From germline, CDR1 is MDHEN and CDR2 SYDVKM. V lost 5 bases to trimming and J lost 5 bases; unmatched junction nucleotides: 4. The CDR3 DNA follows: TGTGCCAGCAGTCCGACTAGCGGGGGGGCGGAGACCCAGTACTTC. Protein: CASSPTSGGAETQYF.

The gene calls are TRBV27 and TRBJ2-7, with 10 bases that match TRBD1. Losses at the gene ends were 5 bases for V and 4 bases for J; bases not matched to a gene: 11. CDR3 length equals 16 residues. The germline gives CDR1 MNHEY, CDR2 SMNVEV (reference sequence). The CDR3 region has the DNA TGTGCCAGCAGTAGACTCTCGGGACAGGGGACATACGAGCAGTACTTC. Its protein product is CASSRLSGQGTYEQYF.

This clone appeared a few times. The chain recombines TRBV5-1 with TRBJ2-5; 10 bases map to TRBD2. This CDR3 is built from 15 residues. Trimming at V came to 6 bases and at J to 2 bases, leaving 7 bases not matched to a gene. Germline V gene sequence: CDR1 SGHRS, CDR2 YFSETQ. The CDR3 coding sequence is TGCGCCAGCAAGTACCCTAGCGGGGGTCAAGAGACCCAGTACTTC. Encoded protein: CASKYPSGGQETQYF.

This clone was counted a few times. This chain joins TRBV5-1 and TRBJ2-1, with D possibly TRBD1 on 6 matching bases. With 4 bases removed from V and 4 bases from J, the gap between germline ends came to 15 bases. CDR3 length equals 15 residues. The V gene's germline CDR1 is SGHRS and CDR2 YFSETQ. The CDR3 nucleotides read TGCGCCAGCAGCCCCGGACAGATTCAGTACAATGAGCAGTTCTTC. Translated, it gives CASSPGQIQYNEQFF. Full variable domain (missing parts from reference TRBV5-1 and TRBJ2-1): KAGVTQTPRYLIKTRGQQVTLSCSPISGHRSVSWYQQTPGQGLQFLFEYFSETQRNKGNFPGRFSGRQFSNSRSEMNVSTLELGDSALYLCASSPGQIQYNEQFFGPGTRLTVL.

This clone occurred a few times. The rearrangement joins TRBV28 to TRBJ2-7; TRBD1 matches 8 bases. The CDR3 sequence is 13 residues long. Germline V lookup: CDR1 MDHEN, CDR2 SYDVKM. The J segment lost 3 bases and the V segment lost 10 bases, leaving 8 bases of the junction unmatched. The CDR3 DNA reads as TGTGCCACCGTTCCCAGGGGGCTCTACGAGCAGTACTTC. Its translation is CATVPRGLYEQYF.

A word on this clone: The same CDR3 arises from other DNA sequences in this sample as well. The chain combines TRBV7-2 with TRBJ2-6; no clear D. This CDR3 is built from 15 residues. Trimming cost V 1 base and J 1 base, with 5 bases left between them. Germline CDR1 reads SGHTA; CDR2 reads FQGNSA. The CDR3 DNA reads as TGTGCCAGCAGCTTAGGGGGTTCTGGGGCCAACGTCCTGACTTTC. Protein product: CASSLGGSGANVLTF.

V usage is TRBV11-2 and J usage is TRBJ2-6; unclear D gene. The CDR3 has 15 residues. Trimming shortened V by 6 bases and J by 2 bases, and 11 bases separated the two germline ends. In germline, CDR1 is SGHAT, CDR2 FQNNGV. The CDR3, as DNA: TGTGCCAGCAGTATAACAATTCCTGGGGCCAACGTCCTGACTTTC. It specifies CASSITIPGANVLTF.

In DNA, the CDR3 is TGTGCCTGGAGTGGTCGACCTGGCCAGGGCTCTGGAAACACCATATATTTT. This encodes CAWSGRPGQGSGNTIYF. The rearrangement links TRBV30 to TRBJ1-3, with D perhaps matching TRBD1 (5 bases). Germline lookup yields CDR1 GTSNPN and CDR2 SVGIG (reference sequence). The CDR3 is 17 amino acids. V gave up 1 base and J gave up 0 bases, with 16 bases separating them.